These 15 T cell receptor beta chains share one sample of origin, sequenced in a study of T cell responses to AZD1222 COVID-19 vaccine. The method was immunoSEQ multiplex PCR; TCRdb's version includes in-frame clones alone and lacks a portion of them. Among 140,000 to 150,000 clones listed, approximately 83% were seen once. Sample: peripheral blood, taken on day 0 of AZD1222 vaccination. The receptors here all came from an adult in good health.

Only one count was recorded for this clone. In DNA, the CDR3 is TGTGCCAGCAGCCCTAACATGAACACTGAAGCTTTCTTT. Its translation is CASSPNMNTEAFF. This chain joins TRBV27 and TRBJ1-1; D not certain. V lost 6 bases to trimming and J lost 0 bases, with 8 bases between them. The CDR3 spans 13 residues. Per the germline V gene, CDR1 is MNHEY and CDR2 is SMNVEV (reference sequence).

The chain couples TRBV2 to TRBJ2-5; D may be TRBD2 (5 bases). From germline, CDR1 is SNHLY and CDR2 FYNNEI. CDR3 length equals 11 residues. V was trimmed by 7 bases and J by 9 bases, leaving 12 bases between them. CDR3 coding DNA: TGTGCCAGCACTAATAGCGAGGCCCAGTACTTC. Its protein is CASTNSEAQYF.

J is TRBJ2-3 and V is TRBV7-9; possible D gene TRBD2, 7 bases. V was shortened by 5 bases and J by 7 bases, with 13 bases between the two germline ends. In germline, CDR1 is SEHNR, CDR2 FQNEAQ (reference sequence). CDR3 length: 13 amino acids. This CDR3 reads CASSPAGQHTQYF. The CDR3 DNA sequence: TGTGCCAGCAGCCCAGCGGGACAACATACGCAGTATTTT.

The chain is built from TRBV23-1 and TRBJ1-5; 7 nucleotides line up with TRBD1. TRBV23-1 counts as an open reading frame of uncertain function. V shed 4 bases and J 0 bases; nucleotides not matched to a gene: 6. The CDR3 runs 16 residues. The CDR3, as DNA: TGCGCCAGCAGTCCTACGACAGGGTATAGCAATCAGCCCCAGCATTTT. Its protein product is CASSPTTGYSNQPQHF.

The chain is built from TRBV10-3 and TRBJ2-7; 11 bases map to TRBD1. V trimming: 8 bases; J trimming: 7 bases; junction bases outside the gene matches: 4. Germline V gene sequence: CDR1 ENHRY, CDR2 SYGVKD. The CDR3 sequence is 12 residues long. The CDR3 DNA sequence: TGTGCCATCGGACAGGGGGCAGGGGAGCAGTACTTC. Amino acids: CAIGQGAGEQYF.

The chain couples TRBV12-3 or TRBV12-4 to TRBJ1-1; D ambiguous. The germline V and J ends were trimmed by 6 bases and 0 bases, with 8 bases remaining between them. The CDR3 totals 13 residues. The CDR3 sequence: CASRDGMNTEAFF. For the CDR3, the DNA is TGTGCCAGCAGGGACGGCATGAACACTGAAGCTTTCTTT.

The table lists this clone with a count of one. The genes are TRBV28 and TRBJ1-6; maybe TRBD1 (6 bases). V dropped 2 bases and J dropped 3 bases, with 8 bases sitting between them. Germline V gives CDR1 MDHEN, CDR2 SYDVKM. The CDR3 consists of 15 residues. The CDR3 protein is CASSLKQGYNSPLHF. The CDR3 region has the DNA TGTGCCAGCAGTTTAAAACAGGGCTATAATTCACCCCTCCACTTT.

The DNA of the CDR3 is TGTGCCAGCAGCTCGGGCGGGCGGCAGTTCTTC. Translation gives CASSSGGRQFF. V and J are TRBV5-6 and TRBJ2-1, with D perhaps TRBD2 (5 bases). This CDR3 comprises 11 residues. V was trimmed by 3 bases and J by 12 bases, leaving 10 bases between them. Germline CDR1 reads SGHDT; CDR2 reads YYEEEE.

Details on this clone: One end of the junction is discordant with germline, which a read error may explain. This chain uses TRBV24-1 with TRBJ1-4; no definite D call. The CDR3 sequence is 13 residues long. CDR1 and CDR2 from the germline V gene are KGHDR and SFDVKD. The CDR3 loop reads CVTRGSPNEKLFF. The CDR3, as DNA: TGTGTCACCAGAGGGAGTCCTAATGAAAAACTGTTTTTT.

The chain uses TRBV29-1 and TRBJ2-5; the match to TRBD2 covers 7 bases. CDR1 is SQVTM and CDR2 is ANQGSEA in the germline V gene. There are 13 residues in the CDR3. V lost 7 bases, J lost 5 bases, and 10 bases stayed unmatched. CDR3 residues: CSADPSGTETQYF. As DNA, the CDR3 is TGCAGCGCCGATCCGAGCGGGACTGAGACCCAGTACTTC.

The chain combines TRBV10-2 with TRBJ1-1, with D unresolved. This CDR3 spans 13 amino acids. CDR1 is WSHSY and CDR2 is SAAADI in the germline V gene. V was trimmed by 4 bases and J by 1 base, leaving 7 bases between them. CDR3 region: CASSAWENTEAFF. CDR3 coding DNA: TGCGCCAGCAGTGCATGGGAGAACACTGAAGCTTTCTTT.

The chain joins TRBV6-5 to TRBJ1-2, with D hard to call. The V and J ends lost 5 bases and 7 bases respectively, with 14 bases between them. This CDR3 contains 13 residues. CDR1 and CDR2 (germline): MNHEY, SVGAGI. The CDR3 DNA sequence: TGTGCCAGCAGTCTGCTTCCTTTTTCTGGCTACACCTTC. Translation gives CASSLLPFSGYTF.

This rearrangement joins TRBV27 to TRBJ2-2; tentatively, D is TRBD1 (6 bases). V lost 3 bases and J lost 6, with 8 bases in between. Germline V gives CDR1 MNHEY, CDR2 SMNVEV (reference sequence). The CDR3 has 13 amino acids. CDR3 residues: CASSFQGSGELFF. Here the CDR3 DNA reads TGTGCCAGCAGTTTCCAGGGGTCCGGGGAGCTGTTTTTT.

The chain is built from TRBV5-8 and TRBJ1-5; 12 bases agree with TRBD1. The CDR3 length is 17 residues. The J segment lost 1 base and the V segment lost 4 bases, leaving 6 bases of the junction unmatched. Germline V lookup: CDR1 SGHTS, CDR2 YDEGEE. This chain's CDR3 is CASSLGTGGLSNQPQHF. DNA for the CDR3: TGTGCCAGCAGCCTGGGGACAGGGGGCCTGAGCAATCAGCCCCAGCATTTT.

The V and J genes are TRBV10-2 and TRBJ1-2; unclear D gene. The CDR3 length is 12 residues. The germline V gene encodes CDR1 WSHSY and CDR2 SAAADI. With 6 bases removed from V and 2 bases from J, the gap between germline ends came to 7 bases. CDR3 bases: TGCGCCAGCAGATTGGGAAACTATGGCTACACCTTC. Its translation is CASRLGNYGYTF.